The present T cell receptor beta chain was sequenced within a study of T cells in Graves' hyperthyroidism and ophthalmopathy. Regarding the study as a whole: The blood repertoire included most of the expanded thyroid clonotypes above 0.001. Ophthalmopathy got predicted by the model a median 6.5 months before its onset.

As to this clonotype: Its matching antigen is unknown.

Researchers took RNA transcripts and amplified the TCR beta CDR3 regions from them. During a first-round RT-PCR of the TCR CDR3, the HTBI primer set was used. TCRdb re-analysed the multiplex PCR reads in MiXCR, keeping a single row per CDR3 protein. The sample includes about 770,000 distinct CDR3 sequences, under 20% seen only once; the top ten take around 15%. Among the patients, aged 18 to 65, hyperthyroidism was newly diagnosed and had lasted under 2 months. The CDR3 contains 17 residues. The J segment lost 1 base and the V segment lost 3 bases, leaving 10 bases of the junction unmatched. The sequencing sample was made of blood. This clonotype originated in a woman in her forties or fifties with Graves' hyperthyroidism that later progressed to Graves' ophthalmopathy. This chain links TRBV12-3 or TRBV12-4 with TRBJ2-5, with TRBD2 matching over 8 bases. This chain's CDR3 is CASSLRAGGGIQETQYF. Written as DNA, the CDR3 is TGTGCCAGCAGTTTGCGTGCCGGGGGGGGGATCCAAGAGACCCAGTACTTC.